Shown below are 3 T cell receptor beta chains from a single sample sequenced in a study of T cells in Graves' hyperthyroidism and ophthalmopathy. RNA transcripts served as the template for amplifying TCR beta CDR3 regions. First-round RT-PCR with HTBI primers amplified the TCR CDR3 region. TCRdb re-called the multiplex PCR reads through MiXCR, storing one row per CDR3 protein. There are roughly 180,000 distinct CDR3 sequences in the sample; approximately 15% occur only once, and roughly 28% lies in the top ten. Sequencing was carried out using blood. These receptors were collected from a woman aged 45-59 years with Graves' hyperthyroidism.

The rearrangement links TRBV12-3 or TRBV12-4 to TRBJ2-2; D may be TRBD2 (6 bases). The CDR3 totals 15 residues. The ends were cut back, 3 bases at V and 6 bases at J, with 14 bases in the middle. CDR3 bases: TGTGCCAGCAGTTTCGACGGGAGAATATCCGGGGAGCTGTTTTTT. Its translation is CASSFDGRISGELFF.

This clonotype was detected many times. This CDR3 is CASSFAGRTDTQYF. In nucleotides, the CDR3 is TGTGCCAGCAGTTTTGCGGGGCGCACAGATACGCAGTATTTT. The chain combines TRBV6-2 or TRBV6-3 with TRBJ2-3, with a tentative D call TRBD2 (6 bases). Looked up from germline, CDR1 is MNHEY and CDR2 is SVGEGT. V lost 4 bases and J 1 base, leaving 9 bases between the germline ends. The length of the CDR3 is 14 residues.

This clonotype appeared a few times. V gene TRBV5-8 combines with J gene TRBJ2-3; tentatively, D is TRBD1 (5 bases). Trimming left V 0 bases short and J 4 bases short, with 12 bases between. From germline, CDR1 is SGHTS and CDR2 YDEGEE. The CDR3 consists of 15 residues. In DNA, the CDR3 is TGTGCCAGCAGCTTGGGGACATATGGGGCAGATACGCAGTATTTT. It is translated as CASSLGTYGADTQYF. The entire variable domain, with the rest obtained from reference TRBV5-8 and TRBJ2-3, is as follows: EAGVTQSPTHLIKTRGQQATLRCSPISGHTSVYWYQQALGLGLQFLLWYDEGEERNRGNFPPRFSGRQFPNYSSELNVNALELEDSALYLCASSLGTYGADTQYFGPGTRLTVL.